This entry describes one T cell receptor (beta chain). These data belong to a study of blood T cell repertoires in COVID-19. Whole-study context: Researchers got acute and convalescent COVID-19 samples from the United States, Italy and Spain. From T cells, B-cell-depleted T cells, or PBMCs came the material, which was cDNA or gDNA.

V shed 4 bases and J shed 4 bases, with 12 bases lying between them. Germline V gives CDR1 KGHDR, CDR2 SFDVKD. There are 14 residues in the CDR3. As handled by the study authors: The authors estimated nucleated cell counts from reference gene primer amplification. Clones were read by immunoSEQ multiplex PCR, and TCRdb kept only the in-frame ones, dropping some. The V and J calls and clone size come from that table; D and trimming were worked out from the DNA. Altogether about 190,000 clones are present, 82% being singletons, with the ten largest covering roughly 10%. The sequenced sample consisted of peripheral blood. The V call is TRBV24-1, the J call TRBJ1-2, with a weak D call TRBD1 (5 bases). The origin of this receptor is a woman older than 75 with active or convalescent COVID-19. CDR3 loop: CATSEGGRTYGYTF. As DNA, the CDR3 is TGTGCCACCAGTGAGGGGGGACGGACCTATGGCTACACCTTC.